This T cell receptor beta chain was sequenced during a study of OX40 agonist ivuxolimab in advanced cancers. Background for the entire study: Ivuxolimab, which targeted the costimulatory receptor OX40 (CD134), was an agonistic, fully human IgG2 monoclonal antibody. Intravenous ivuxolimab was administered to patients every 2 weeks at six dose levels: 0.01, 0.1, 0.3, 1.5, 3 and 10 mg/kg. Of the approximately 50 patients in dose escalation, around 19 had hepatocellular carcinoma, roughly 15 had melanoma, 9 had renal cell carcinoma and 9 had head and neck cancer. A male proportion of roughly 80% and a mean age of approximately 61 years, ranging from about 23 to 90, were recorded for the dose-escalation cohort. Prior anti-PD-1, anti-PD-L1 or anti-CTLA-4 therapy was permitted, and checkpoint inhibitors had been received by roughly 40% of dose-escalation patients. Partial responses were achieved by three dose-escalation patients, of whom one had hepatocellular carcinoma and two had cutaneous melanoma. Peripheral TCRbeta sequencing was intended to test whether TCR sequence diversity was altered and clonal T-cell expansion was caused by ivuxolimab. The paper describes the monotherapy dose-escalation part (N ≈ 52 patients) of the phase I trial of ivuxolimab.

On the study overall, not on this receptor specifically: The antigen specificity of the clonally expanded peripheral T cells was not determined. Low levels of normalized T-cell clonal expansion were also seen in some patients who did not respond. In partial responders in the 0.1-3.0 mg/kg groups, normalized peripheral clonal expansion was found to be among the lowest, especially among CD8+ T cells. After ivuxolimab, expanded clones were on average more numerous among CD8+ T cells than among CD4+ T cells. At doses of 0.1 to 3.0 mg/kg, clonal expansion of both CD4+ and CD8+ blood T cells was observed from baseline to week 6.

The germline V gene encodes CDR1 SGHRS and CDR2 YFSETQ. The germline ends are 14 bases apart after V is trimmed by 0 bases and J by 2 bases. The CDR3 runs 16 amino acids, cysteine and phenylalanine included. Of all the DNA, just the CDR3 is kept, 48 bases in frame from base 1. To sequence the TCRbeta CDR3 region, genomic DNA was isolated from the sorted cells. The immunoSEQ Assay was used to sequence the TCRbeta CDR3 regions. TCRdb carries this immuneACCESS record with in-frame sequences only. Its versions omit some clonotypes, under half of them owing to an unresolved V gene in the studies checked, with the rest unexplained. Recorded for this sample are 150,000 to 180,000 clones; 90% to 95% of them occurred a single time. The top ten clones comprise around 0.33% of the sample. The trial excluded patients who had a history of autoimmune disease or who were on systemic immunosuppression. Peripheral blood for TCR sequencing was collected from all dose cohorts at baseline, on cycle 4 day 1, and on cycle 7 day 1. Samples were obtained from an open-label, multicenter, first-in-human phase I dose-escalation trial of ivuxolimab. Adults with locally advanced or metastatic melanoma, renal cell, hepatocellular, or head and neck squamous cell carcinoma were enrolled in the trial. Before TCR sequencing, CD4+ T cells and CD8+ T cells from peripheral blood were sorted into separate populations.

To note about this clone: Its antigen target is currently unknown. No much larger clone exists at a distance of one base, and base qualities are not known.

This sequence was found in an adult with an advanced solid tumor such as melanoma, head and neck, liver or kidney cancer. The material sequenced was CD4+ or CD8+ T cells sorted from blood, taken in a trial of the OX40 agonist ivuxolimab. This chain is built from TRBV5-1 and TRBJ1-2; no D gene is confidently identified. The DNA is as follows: TGCGCCAGCAGCTTGGACGGCAGACGAAACAACTATGGCTACACCTTC. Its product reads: CASSLDGRRNNYGYTF.